The following is a TCR beta chain sequence with its context. Its antigen is currently unknown. While the first cohort had fewer than 850 subjects, the donors belonged to the separate validation cohort of roughly 120 subjects. The data belong to a study of cytomegalovirus exposure and HLA in healthy donors. Overall study context: The same platform used for the approximately 670 first-cohort repertoires was also used for the approximately 120 validation repertoires, as a later analysis reported. General observations from the study: The majority of TCR sequences were rare, yet some public TCRs appeared in many donors. Reports credit the classifier with highly specific, highly sensitive diagnosis of cytomegalovirus status.

This CDR3 is 14 amino acids long. CDR1 is MNHEY, CDR2 SVGAGI, per germline. V was clipped by 0 bases and J by 5 bases, with 10 bases between them. The method was immunoSEQ multiplex PCR; TCRdb's version includes in-frame clones alone and lacks a portion of them. The sample carries around 150,000 clones, 70% to 90% recorded once. The receptor was isolated from a man in his late teens or twenties in good health and CMV-seronegative. The chain uses TRBV6-5 and TRBJ1-1; possible D gene TRBD1, 5 bases. Specimen: PBMCs. CDR3 loop: CASSYSGEGTEAFF. The DNA for the CDR3 is TGTGCCAGCAGTTACTCCGGGGAGGGGACTGAAGCTTTCTTT.